Following are 30 T cell receptor beta chains from one sample sequenced in a study of blood T cells in healthy people across ages. Using a J-beta primer mix together with a sample-barcoded 5' primer, a second PCR was run for roughly 6 to 12 cycles. MiXCR was run by TCRdb on the 5' RACE reads, yielding one entry per CDR3 protein. The sample shows 890,000 or so distinct CDR3 sequences, 55% to 65% of them seen only once. Sequencing used blood. The source of these receptors is a young man in good health.

This clonotype was picked up a small number of times. This sequence joins TRBV6-5 and TRBJ2-5, with TRBD2 matching 7 bases. The CDR3 is made up of 16 amino acids. With V trimmed by 6 bases and J by 1 base, 11 bases remained unmatched. CDR1 is MNHEY, CDR2 SVGAGI, per germline. The CDR3 region is CASRLRTSYTQETQYF. The CDR3 coding sequence is TGTGCCAGCAGGCTCCGGACTAGTTACACCCAAGAGACCCAGTACTTC.

This clonotype was seen only once. The chain joins TRBV18 to TRBJ2-7; D possibly corresponds to TRBD1 (5 bases). Germline CDR1 reads KGHSH; CDR2 reads LQKENI. V lost 8 bases, J lost 7 bases, and 18 bases lay in between. CDR3 length: 13 amino acids. This CDR3 reads CASPRVGAYEQYF. The CDR3 nucleotides read TGTGCCAGCCCCAGGGTAGGGGCGTATGAGCAGTACTTC.

This clonotype was counted between two and nine times. The chain uses TRBV12-3 or TRBV12-4 and TRBJ2-5; either TRBD1 or TRBD2 may fit D (5 bases each). The CDR3 covers 13 residues. V was shortened by 3 bases and J by 13 bases, with 18 bases between the two germline ends. The DNA of the CDR3 is TGTGCCAGCAGTTTTGGGGACCTTGGGCATCCGTACTTC. This sequence encodes CASSFGDLGHPYF.

The chain carries TRBV29-1 and TRBJ2-7; tentative D call: TRBD1 (6 bases). The germline CDR1 and CDR2 sequences are SQVTM and ANQGSEA. Trimming took 7 bases from V and 3 from J, leaving 13 bases between them. The CDR3 covers 12 residues. The CDR3 sequence: CSAYVQGYEQYF. In nucleotides, the CDR3 is TGCAGCGCCTACGTACAGGGCTACGAGCAGTACTTC.

This CDR3 reads CASSLGERQQRNEQFF. DNA of the CDR3: TGTGCCAGCAGTTTAGGAGAGAGACAACAAAGGAATGAGCAGTTCTTC. The V call is TRBV12-3 or TRBV12-4, the J call TRBJ2-1; D remains unclear. Trimming took 1 base from V and 7 from J, leaving 17 bases between them. This CDR3 is built from 16 residues.

The chain combines TRBV3-1 with TRBJ2-7, with 7 bases lining up with TRBD1. The CDR3 loop spans 15 amino acids. V was clipped by 3 bases and J by 4 bases; unmatched bases: 9. Germline values: CDR1 LGHDT, CDR2 YNNKEL (reference sequence). This chain's CDR3 is CASSQPQGSGYEQYF. As DNA, the CDR3 is TGTGCCAGCAGCCAGCCACAGGGGAGTGGGTACGAGCAGTACTTC.

The DNA for the CDR3 is TGTGCCAGCAGTCCACGGACAGTTCCTATAGTTTCACCCCTCCACTTT. Translated, it gives CASSPRTVPIVSPLHF. V and J are TRBV6-6 and TRBJ1-6; TRBD1 is a possible D gene (6 bases). The germline V gene has CDR1 MNHNY and CDR2 SVGAGI (reference sequence). This CDR3 has 16 residues. With 5 bases removed from V and 9 bases from J, the gap between germline ends came to 20 bases.

V usage is TRBV7-2 and J usage is TRBJ2-3; possibly TRBD1 or TRBD2 for D (6 bases each). Germline V gives CDR1 SGHTA, CDR2 FQGNSA. The CDR3 runs to 15 residues. Trimming removed 3 bases at V and 1 base at J, with 11 bases between. CDR3 sequence reads: CASSFDRGRTDTQYF. CDR3 DNA sequence: TGTGCCAGCAGCTTTGATCGGGGGCGCACAGATACGCAGTATTTT.

J is TRBJ2-7 and V is TRBV6-6; D call uncertain. V was shortened by 11 bases and J by 5 bases, with 16 bases between the two germline ends. The CDR3 runs to 12 residues. Germline V gene lookup returns CDR1 MNHNY and CDR2 SVGAGI (reference sequence). This CDR3 is CAVGWGIDEQYF. DNA of the CDR3: TGTGCCGTCGGGTGGGGAATCGACGAGCAGTACTTC.

This clonotype was seen a few times. The chain links TRBV12-3 or TRBV12-4 to TRBJ2-3, with 10 nucleotides matching TRBD2. This CDR3 contains 15 residues. The trim removed 1 base at V and 5 bases at J, leaving 3 bases unmatched. CDR3 bases: TGTGCCAGCAGTTTAGGACTAGCGGGTATAGATACGCAGTATTTT. Amino acid sequence: CASSLGLAGIDTQYF.

This sequence joins TRBV10-3 and TRBJ1-2; D gene ambiguous. This CDR3 spans 12 amino acids. V gave up 2 bases and J gave up 4 bases, with 5 bases separating them. Germline-derived CDR1 and CDR2 are ENHRY and SYGVKD. CDR3 sequence: CAISEDGYGYTF. DNA of the CDR3: TGTGCCATCAGTGAGGACGGCTATGGCTACACCTTC.

The rearrangement links TRBV4-2 to TRBJ2-2, with D uncertain. The germline CDR1 and CDR2 sequences are LGHNA and YNFKEQ. V lost 3 bases, J lost 1 base, and 3 bases lay in between. This CDR3 is 13 amino acids long. CDR3 DNA: TGTGCCAGCAGCCATGAGAACACCGGGGAGCTGTTTTTT. Amino acids: CASSHENTGELFF.

The rearrangement uses TRBV9 and TRBJ2-1, with 7 bases identical to TRBD1. The CDR3 has 15 residues. Germline-derived CDR1 and CDR2 are SGDLS and YYNGEE. Trimming cost V 0 bases and J 6 bases; bases outside gene matches: 6. CDR3 in DNA: TGTGCCAGCAGCGTAGAGGGGGCGTTGGGCAATGAGCAGTTCTTC. It translates to CASSVEGALGNEQFF.

This clonotype was seen only a few times. The V call is TRBV29-1, the J call TRBJ2-1; 9 nucleotides match TRBD2. The CDR3 runs 16 residues. V was clipped by 2 bases and J by 10 bases; unmatched bases: 15. Germline values: CDR1 SQVTM, CDR2 ANQGSEA. CDR3 in amino acids: CSVELVSASGAGEQFF. In nucleotides, the CDR3 is TGCAGCGTTGAATTGGTGTCGGCTAGCGGGGCTGGGGAGCAGTTCTTC.

V usage is TRBV5-1 and J usage is TRBJ2-7, with a possible D match to TRBD1 (6 bases). Germline V gene sequence: CDR1 SGHRS, CDR2 YFSETQ. CDR3 length: 13 amino acids. V shed 3 bases and J shed 5 bases, with 12 bases lying between them. The DNA for the CDR3 is TGCGCCAGCAGCTACACAGGGTTAAACGAGCAGTACTTC. Its translation is CASSYTGLNEQYF. Complete variable domain (other parts from reference TRBV5-1 and TRBJ2-7): KAGVTQTPRYLIKTRGQQVTLSCSPISGHRSVSWYQQTPGQGLQFLFEYFSETQRNKGNFPGRFSGRQFSNSRSEMNVSTLELGDSALYLCASSYTGLNEQYFGPGTRLTVT.

The chain couples TRBV5-1 to TRBJ2-6; D gene unclear. The CDR3 is 13 residues long. CDR1 and CDR2 (germline): SGHRS, YFSETQ. V lost 6 bases and J lost 3, with 7 bases in between. CDR3 sequence: CASMSDGANVLTF. CDR3 DNA: TGCGCCAGCATGTCGGATGGGGCCAACGTCCTGACTTTC.

V gene TRBV6-2 or TRBV6-3 combines with J gene TRBJ2-1; D is uncertain. V was shortened by 0 bases and J by 8 bases, with 17 bases between the two germline ends. CDR1 is MNHEY and CDR2 is SVGEGT in the germline V gene. CDR3 length: 16 residues. The CDR3 DNA reads as TGTGCCAGCAGTTACTCTCCCCGACACCGGGCAGATGAGCAGTTCTTC. The encoded protein is CASSYSPRHRADEQFF.

This clonotype was detected only a few times. V is TRBV6-4 and J is TRBJ2-2, with D perhaps TRBD1 or TRBD2 (6 bases each). The ends were cut back, 5 bases at V and 1 base at J, with 8 bases in the middle. Per the germline V gene, CDR1 is MRHNA and CDR2 is SNTAGT. CDR3 length: 14 residues. CDR3 in amino acids: CASSRGQNTGELFF. DNA for the CDR3: TGTGCCAGCAGTCGGGGGCAGAACACCGGGGAGCTGTTTTTT.

The chain couples TRBV6-6 to TRBJ2-4; D is perhaps TRBD2 (6 bases). The last part of the DNA fits TRBJ2-7 better; the J call may be wrong. The germline CDR1 and CDR2 sequences are MNHNY and SVGAGI (reference sequence). The CDR3 runs 15 residues. Written as DNA, the CDR3 is TGTGCCAGCAGTATAGGCTCGGCGGGAAACTACGAGCAGTACTTC. Translated, it gives CASSIGSAGNYEQYF.

On this clonotype itself: The junction shows a germline mismatch at one end, possibly a read error. The chain couples TRBV7-2 to TRBJ2-5; 11 nucleotides line up with TRBD1. This CDR3 is 15 amino acids long. Germline V lookup: CDR1 SGHTA, CDR2 FQGNSA. CDR3 protein: CASSEGTGGRETRYF. CDR3 in DNA: TGTGCCAGCAGCGAGGGGACAGGGGGTAGGGAGACCCGGTACTTC.

The chain has TRBV20-1 and TRBJ2-3, with D maybe TRBD2 (6 bases). The CDR3 runs 18 residues. Per germline, CDR1 DFQATT and CDR2 SNEGSKA (reference sequence). V was trimmed by 3 bases and J by 3 bases, leaving 25 bases between them. CDR3 in DNA: TGCAGTGCTAGCCCGAGCGGAGGGGCCGAAGTTGGGACAGATACGCAGTATTTT. Amino acids: CSASPSGGAEVGTDTQYF.

V and J are TRBV7-6 and TRBJ2-1; 10 bases are shared with TRBD2. V lost 2 bases to trimming and J lost 6 bases; unmatched junction nucleotides: 7. The CDR3 runs 16 residues. The germline V gene has CDR1 SGHVS and CDR2 FNYEAQ. The chain's CDR3 is CASSLTYSGGANEQFF. The CDR3 DNA reads TGTGCCAGCAGCTTAACATACAGCGGGGGGGCCAATGAGCAGTTCTTC.

The chain carries TRBV7-9 and TRBJ1-4; TRBD1 might be the D (5 bases). This CDR3 has 15 residues. Per the germline V gene, CDR1 is SEHNR and CDR2 is FQNEAQ (reference sequence). V dropped 6 bases and J dropped 3 bases, with 14 bases sitting between them. This chain's CDR3 is CASSSRGTPNEKLFF. DNA of the CDR3: TGTGCCAGCAGTTCCCGAGGGACGCCTAATGAAAAACTGTTTTTT.

The gene calls are TRBV20-1 and TRBJ2-1; a possible D gene is TRBD2 (6 bases). CDR1 is DFQATT, CDR2 SNEGSKA, per germline (reference sequence). Trimming stripped 4 bases from V and 2 bases from J, with 18 bases between. The CDR3 has 16 residues. The CDR3, as DNA: TGCAGTGCTACCGCCCCGGGGGTAGGAACCTACAATGAGCAGTTCTTC. It translates to CSATAPGVGTYNEQFF.

The chain combines TRBV4-2 with TRBJ2-7; D uncertain. Germline lookup yields CDR1 LGHNA and CDR2 YNFKEQ. Trimming took 3 bases from V and 0 from J, leaving 9 bases between them. The CDR3 spans 14 residues. As DNA, the CDR3 is TGTGCCAGCAGCCAGGAACTGAGCTCCTACGAGCAGTACTTC. It encodes CASSQELSSYEQYF.

This sequence joins TRBV14 and TRBJ2-1; D is unclear. V lost 0 bases to trimming and J lost 4 bases, with 13 bases between them. CDR3 length equals 16 residues. Germline lookup yields CDR1 SGHDN and CDR2 FVKESK. DNA of the CDR3: TGTGCCAGCAGCCAAGAGGGTGACGTCGCTTACAATGAGCAGTTCTTC. This codes for CASSQEGDVAYNEQFF.

The table lists this clonotype with a count of one. The rearrangement joins TRBV20-1 to TRBJ2-3; 9 nucleotides agree with TRBD2. This CDR3 is built from 17 residues. Trimming took 7 bases from V and 0 from J; bases not matched to a gene: 14. Per germline, CDR1 DFQATT and CDR2 SNEGSKA (reference sequence). CDR3 loop: CSVPGVAGESSTDTQYF. The CDR3 nucleotides read TGCAGTGTCCCTGGGGTAGCGGGGGAATCTAGCACAGATACGCAGTATTTT.

This clonotype was detected only a few times. This rearrangement joins TRBV20-1 to TRBJ2-7, with D uncertain. Germline CDR1 is DFQATT and CDR2 is SNEGSKA (reference sequence). V lost 1 base and J lost 2, with 15 bases in between. The CDR3 spans 15 residues. This chain's CDR3 is CSARVGSRLTYEQYF. CDR3 nucleotides: TGCAGTGCTAGAGTGGGCAGCCGACTCACCTACGAGCAGTACTTC.

The genes are TRBV5-1 and TRBJ2-1; the D is unclear. With 0 bases removed from V and 0 bases from J, the gap between germline ends came to 13 bases. The germline gives CDR1 SGHRS, CDR2 YFSETQ. CDR3 length: 17 amino acids. This CDR3 is CASSLAPSGFSYNEQFF. The CDR3 DNA sequence: TGCGCCAGCAGCTTGGCCCCGTCGGGTTTCTCCTACAATGAGCAGTTCTTC.

The chain is built from TRBV29-1 and TRBJ2-3; TRBD1 or TRBD2 may be the D gene (5 bases each). The CDR3 length is 14 residues. V lost 5 bases, J lost 4 bases, and 16 bases lay in between. Germline CDR1 and CDR2: SQVTM and ANQGSEA. CDR3 coding DNA: TGCAGCGTTACGAGGGGTTTCCGGTCAGATACGCAGTATTTT. Protein product: CSVTRGFRSDTQYF.